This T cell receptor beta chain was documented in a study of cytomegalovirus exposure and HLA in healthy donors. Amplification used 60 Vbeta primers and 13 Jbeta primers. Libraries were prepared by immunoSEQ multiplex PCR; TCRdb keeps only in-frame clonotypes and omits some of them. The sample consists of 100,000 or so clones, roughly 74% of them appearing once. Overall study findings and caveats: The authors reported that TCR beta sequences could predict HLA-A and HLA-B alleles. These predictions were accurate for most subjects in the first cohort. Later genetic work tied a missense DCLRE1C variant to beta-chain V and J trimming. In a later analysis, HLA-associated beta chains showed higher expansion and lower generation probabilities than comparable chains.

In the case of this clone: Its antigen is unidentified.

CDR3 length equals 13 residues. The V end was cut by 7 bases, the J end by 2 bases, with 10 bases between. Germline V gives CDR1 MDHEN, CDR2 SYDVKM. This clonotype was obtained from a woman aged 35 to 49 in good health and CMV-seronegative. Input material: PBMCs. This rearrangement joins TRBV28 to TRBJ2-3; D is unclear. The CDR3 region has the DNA TGTGCCAGCATCAGCGTCGCCACAGATACGCAGTATTTT. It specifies CASISVATDTQYF.